Sequencing of this T cell receptor beta chain was carried out in a study of blood T cells in healthy people across ages. The second PCR ran about 6 to 11 cycles with a sample-barcoded 5' primer and J-beta primers. One entry per CDR3 protein results from TCRdb running MiXCR on the 5' RACE reads. The data hold 600,000 to 1,000,000 distinct CDR3 sequences, with 20% to 25% observed a single time. This sample also appeared in a second study, on T cells of mothers and their children. From that second work: Not a single persistent microchimeric T cell clone was detected.

The sequence was obtained from a boy between 10 and 17 years old in good health. Material for sequencing was blood.

CDR3 residues: CASSLVGLASYNEQFF. CDR3 in DNA: TGCGCCAGCAGCTTGGTCGGACTGGCTTCCTACAATGAGCAGTTCTTC. This sequence joins TRBV5-1 and TRBJ2-5, with D maybe TRBD2 (5 bases). The assigned J gene may be wrong: the sequence end matches TRBJ2-1 better. The germline V gene has CDR1 SGHRS and CDR2 YFSETQ. The CDR3 runs to 16 residues.